Sequencing of this TCR beta chain was carried out in a study of cytomegalovirus exposure and HLA in healthy donors. Turning to this clone: Its antigen remains unidentified.

Primers: 60 Vbeta forward and 13 Jbeta reverse. As handled by the study authors: A later analysis tallied 75 million to 80 million unique TCR beta chains, about 11 million of them shared. Method: immunoSEQ multiplex PCR; TCRdb's copy keeps in-frame clones and lacks some. V and J calls and clone size are copied from that table; D and trimming were computed from the DNA. Here the sample spans 150,000 to 200,000 clones, approximately 86% being singletons. The V gene end was trimmed by 2 bases and the J gene end by 2 bases; junction bases not matched to a gene: 7. The CDR3 extends over 17 amino acids. Germline V gene data show CDR1 as MGHDK and CDR2 as SYGVNS. Study-level points and caveats: The study labeled about 160 TCR beta chains cytomegalovirus-associated.

The sequence derives from a woman aged 18-29 years in good health and CMV-seronegative. Source material: PBMCs. This chain links TRBV25-1 with TRBJ1-4, with 8 bases that match TRBD1. The CDR3 reads CASSEVTGARTNEKLFF. For the CDR3, the DNA is TGTGCCAGCAGTGAAGTGACAGGGGCCCGGACTAATGAAAAACTGTTTTTT.